This T cell receptor beta chain was recovered during a study of tumor-infiltrating lymphocytes in primary liver carcinoma. Concerning this clonotype itself: Its cognate antigen is unknown. At one end, the junction sequence differs from germline, possibly due to a read error.

General observations from the study: The difference in top-250-clone fraction between tumors and blood was significant, favoring tumors (p = 0.039).

Co-extraction of both nucleic acids (RNA and DNA) used about 19-33 mg of unsorted bulk tissue. Germline CDR1 reads LGHNA; CDR2 reads YNFKEQ. The CDR3 is 18 residues long. Making TCR beta cDNA involved around 500 ng total RNA and a constant-region primer. Libraries for TCR beta were built through three nested multiplex PCR rounds, which together made up a slightly modified ARM-PCR procedure. A C-beta reverse primer was combined with TRBV1-TRBV30 forward primers in the first two PCR rounds, and each round had around 10 cycles. MiXCR, run by TCRdb on the multiplex PCR reads, gives a single entry per CDR3 protein. The sample carries some 180,000 distinct CDR3 sequences, around four fifths recorded once.

Sequencing used tumor tissue from primary liver carcinoma. The V call is TRBV4-2, the J call TRBJ2-1, with D possibly matching TRBD1 (6 bases). The TCR comes from a middle-aged man with primary liver carcinoma and hepatitis B virus infection. Here the CDR3 reads CARSQDWRTVRVYNEQFF. Here the CDR3 DNA reads TGTGCCAGGAGCCAAGATTGGAGGACAGTCAGAGTCTACAATGAGCAGTTCTTC.